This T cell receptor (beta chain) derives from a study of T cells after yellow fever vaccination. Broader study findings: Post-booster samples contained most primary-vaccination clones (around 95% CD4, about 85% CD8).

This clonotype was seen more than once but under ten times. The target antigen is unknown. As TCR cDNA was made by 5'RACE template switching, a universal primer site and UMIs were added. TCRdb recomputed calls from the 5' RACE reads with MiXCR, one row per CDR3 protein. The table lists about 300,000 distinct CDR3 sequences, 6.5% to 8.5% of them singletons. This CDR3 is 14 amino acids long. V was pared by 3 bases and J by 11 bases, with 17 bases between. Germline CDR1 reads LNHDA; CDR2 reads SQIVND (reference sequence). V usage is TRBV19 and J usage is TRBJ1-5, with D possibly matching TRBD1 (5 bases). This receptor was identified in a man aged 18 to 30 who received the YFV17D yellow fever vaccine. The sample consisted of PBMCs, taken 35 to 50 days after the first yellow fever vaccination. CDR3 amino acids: CASSIYGDSGAQHF. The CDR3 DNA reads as TGTGCCAGTAGTATCTACGGGGACTCTGGGGCCCAGCATTTT.